Presented here are 5 T cell receptor beta chains from one specimen sequenced in a study of cytomegalovirus exposure and HLA in healthy donors. Vbeta (60) and Jbeta (13) primers were used in the PCR. Generated by immunoSEQ multiplex PCR, the TCRdb table keeps only in-frame clones and is missing some. This repertoire shows about 140,000 clones, approximately 80% found once; its top ten account for more than 3.5%. The sample was PBMCs. These receptor sequences come from a woman between 35 and 50 years old in good health and CMV-seropositive.

This chain joins TRBV5-4 and TRBJ2-5; D remains ambiguous. The length of the CDR3 is 12 residues. V was clipped by 0 bases and J by 5 bases, with 5 bases between them. The V gene's germline CDR1 is SGHNT and CDR2 YYREEE (reference sequence). CDR3 nucleotides: TGTGCCAGCAGCTTGGAGAGTGAGACCCAGTACTTC. Its protein is CASSLESETQYF. Looking up the rest from reference TRBV5-4 and TRBJ2-5 gives the full variable domain: ETGVTQSPTHLIKTRGQQVTLRCSSQSGHNTVSWYQQALGQGPQFIFQYYREEENGRGNFPPRFSGLQFPNYSSELNVNALELDDSALYLCASSLESETQYFGPGTRLLVL.

V and J are TRBV4-1 and TRBJ2-7; 10 positions match TRBD1. V was clipped by 4 bases and J by 4 bases; unmatched bases: 7. In germline, CDR1 is MGHRA, CDR2 YSYEKL. The CDR3 sequence is 15 residues long. CDR3 region: CASSPFGTGAYEQYF. The CDR3 region has the DNA TGCGCCAGCAGCCCGTTTGGGACAGGGGCTTACGAGCAGTACTTC.

V usage is TRBV15 and J usage is TRBJ2-5; D unresolved. From germline, CDR1 is LNHNV and CDR2 YYDKDF (reference sequence). The CDR3 runs 12 residues. V lost 0 bases, J lost 6 bases, and 5 bases lay in between. The CDR3 nucleotides read TGTGCCACCAGCAGAGATCATCAGACCCAGTACTTC. Translated: CATSRDHQTQYF. Filled out from reference TRBV15 and TRBJ2-5, the complete variable domain reads DAMVIQNPRYQVTQFGKPVTLSCSQTLNHNVMYWYQQKSSQAPKLLFHYYDKDFNNEADTPDNFQSRRPNTSFCFLDIRSPGLGDTAMYLCATSRDHQTQYFGPGTRLLVL.

The CDR3 sequence is CAIGGQGADTQYF. In DNA form, the CDR3 reads TGTGCCATCGGGGGACAGGGGGCAGATACGCAGTATTTT. This chain joins TRBV10-3 and TRBJ2-3, with TRBD1 identical over 11 bases. From germline, CDR1 is ENHRY and CDR2 SYGVKD. The J segment lost 4 bases and the V segment lost 8 bases, leaving 2 bases of the junction unmatched. This CDR3 region has 13 residues.

CDR3 sequence (DNA): TGTGCCAGCAGCTCGAGACTACTAGCGGGAGGGCTCTACAATGAGCAGTTCTTC. Amino acids: CASSSRLLAGGLYNEQFF. The chain uses TRBV5-4 and TRBJ2-1; 13 bases are a match to TRBD2. CDR1 and CDR2 (germline): SGHNT, YYREEE (reference sequence). The CDR3 has 18 amino acids. V shed 3 bases and J 3 bases; nucleotides not matched to a gene: 9.